A selection of T cell receptor beta chains follows, all from one sample in a study of T cell repertoires and Cas9 in healthy adults. This table comes from immunoSEQ multiplex PCR, and its TCRdb copy is limited to in-frame clones, with some not included. The data show 15,000 or so clones, around 90% seen once. The sequencing sample was made of Tregs (CD4+, CD25+, CD127-, CD137-, CD154-) from PBMCs; culture status not recorded. The receptors here all came from a human donor in good health. The CDR3 runs from the conserved cysteine through the conserved F or W. A D gene is named only where the DNA matches it firmly. Where a row states a size, it is once, few, many or the class of an expanded clone; other rows omit it.

clone_size | j_call | v_call | d_call | cdr3_aa | cdr3_nt
once | TRBJ1-1 | TRBV7-9 | NA | CASSPTAWLGTEAFF | TGTGCCAGCAGCCCGACAGCCTGGCTAGGAACTGAAGCTTTCTTT
NA | TRBJ2-5 | TRBV5-4 | NA | CASSLDFSEETQYF | TGTGCCAGCAGCTTGGATTTTTCGGAAGAGACCCAGTACTTC
NA | TRBJ1-1 | TRBV11-1 | TRBD1 | CASSLAGTGVMNTEAFF | TGTGCCAGCAGCTTAGCCGGGACAGGGGTTATGAACACTGAAGCTTTCTTT
NA | TRBJ2-7 | TRBV19 | NA | CASSMGHDYEQYF | TGTGCCAGTAGTATGGGACACGACTACGAGCAGTACTTC
once | TRBJ2-5 | TRBV18 | NA | CASSLLRRRGETQYF | TGTGCCAGCTCACTGCTACGTCGGCGGGGAGAGACCCAGTACTTC
NA | TRBJ1-2 | TRBV29-1 | NA | CSVETPTLYGYTF | TGCAGCGTTGAGACTCCTACCCTCTATGGCTACACCTTC
NA | TRBJ2-2 | TRBV19 | TRBD1 | CASRNPGTVNTGELFF | TGTGCCAGTAGGAACCCTGGGACAGTGAACACCGGGGAGCTGTTTTTT
once | TRBJ2-5 | TRBV2 | TRBD2 | CASSDLLAGYQETQYF | TGTGCCAGCAGTGATCTGCTAGCGGGGTACCAAGAGACCCAGTACTTC
few | TRBJ2-2 | TRBV10-3 | TRBD2 | CAISRTSGGIVGELFF | TGTGCCATCAGTCGGACTAGCGGGGGGATTGTCGGGGAGCTGTTTTTT
NA | TRBJ2-2 | TRBV14 | NA | CASSLIQTGNTGELFF | TGTGCCAGCAGCCTAATACAGACAGGAAACACCGGGGAGCTGTTTTTT
NA | TRBJ2-1 | TRBV11-3 | TRBD1 | CASSLERDRGINEQFF | TGTGCCAGCAGCTTAGAGAGGGACAGGGGGATCAATGAGCAGTTCTTC
NA | TRBJ2-3 | TRBV29-1 | NA | CSVEGGGFSTDTQYF | TGCAGCGTGGAAGGGGGAGGGTTTAGCACAGATACGCAGTATTTT
NA | TRBJ1-6 | TRBV4-1 | NA | CASSYATPHGERSRRNSPLHF | TGCGCCAGCAGCTACGCCACTCCCCACGGGGAAAGGAGTAGACGTAATTCACCCCTCCACTTT
few | TRBJ1-2 | TRBV5-4 | TRBD1 | CASTSRAGGGYTF | TGTGCCAGCACCTCCCGGGCAGGGGGTGGCTACACCTTC
NA | TRBJ1-5 | TRBV19 | NA | CASSIPTATFNQPQHF | TGTGCCAGTAGTATACCCACAGCTACCTTCAATCAGCCCCAGCATTTT
NA | TRBJ2-3 | TRBV5-6 | NA | CASSFYTTPTDTQYF | TGTGCCAGCAGCTTTTACACAACCCCAACAGATACGCAGTATTTT
NA | TRBJ2-5 | TRBV5-1 | NA | CASSLFQGAGETQYF | TGCGCCAGCAGCTTGTTTCAGGGAGCAGGAGAGACCCAGTACTTC
few | TRBJ2-7 | TRBV2 | NA | CASRRSRSYEQYF | TGTGCCAGCAGGCGGTCGCGGAGCTACGAGCAGTACTTC
NA | TRBJ2-7 | TRBV6-6 | TRBD1 | CASSYLSGGEQYF | TGTGCCAGCAGTTACTTGTCAGGGGGCGAGCAGTACTTC
NA | TRBJ1-5 | TRBV6-1 | NA | CASSPRGIQPQHF | TGTGCCAGCAGTCCCCGGGGGATTCAGCCCCAGCATTTT
NA | TRBJ2-4 | TRBV30 | NA | CAWSNGNQNIQYF | TGTGCCTGGAGTAATGGGAACCAAAACATTCAGTACTTC
once | TRBJ2-5 | TRBV2 | NA | CASSWVGNVQETQYF | TGTGCCAGCAGTTGGGTCGGAAACGTCCAAGAGACCCAGTACTTC
NA | TRBJ2-7 | TRBV2 | TRBD2 | CASSDVRGGGAYEQYF | TGTGCCAGCAGTGATGTTCGTGGCGGGGGGGCCTACGAGCAGTACTTC
NA | TRBJ1-5 | TRBV28 | NA | CASSTPGGNNQPQHF | TGTGCCAGCAGTACCCCCGGGGGAAACAATCAGCCCCAGCATTTT
NA | TRBJ2-6 | TRBV27 | NA | CASSLSGGSGANVLTF | TGTGCCAGCAGTTTATCCGGGGGCTCTGGGGCCAACGTCCTGACTTTC
NA | TRBJ2-3 | TRBV5-1 | NA | CASSPLVGGTDTQYF | TGCGCCAGCAGCCCTCTCGTGGGGGGCACAGATACGCAGTATTTT
NA | TRBJ1-4 | TRBV7-9 | TRBD1 | CASSPRGRAGEKLFF | TGTGCCAGCAGCCCCAGGGGGAGGGCTGGTGAAAAACTGTTTTTT
NA | TRBJ2-7 | TRBV10-3 | NA | CATRIGGGQGEQYF | TGTGCCACCCGAATAGGGGGGGGGCAGGGGGAGCAGTACTTC
NA | TRBJ2-2 | TRBV27 | NA | CASTRDSNTGELFF | TGTGCCAGCACTCGGGATTCGAACACCGGGGAGCTGTTTTTT
once | TRBJ2-7 | TRBV7-9 | TRBD1 | CASSLAGQGAYEQYF | TGTGCCAGCAGCTTAGCGGGACAGGGAGCCTACGAGCAGTACTTC
NA | TRBJ2-1 | TRBV10-1 | NA | CASSESALASEQFF | TGCGCCAGCAGTGAGTCCGCGCTAGCTTCTGAGCAGTTCTTC
NA | TRBJ2-3 | TRBV18 | TRBD1 | CASSPATGITDTQYF | TGTGCCAGCTCACCGGCGACAGGGATCACAGATACGCAGTATTTT
NA | TRBJ1-3 | TRBV4-2 | TRBD1 | CASSQAGQGSGNTIYF | TGTGCCAGCAGCCAAGCCGGACAGGGGTCTGGAAACACCATATATTTT
NA | TRBJ1-2 | TRBV4-1 | TRBD1 | CASSSGQGAYGYTF | TGCGCCAGCAGCTCGGGACAGGGGGCCTATGGCTACACCTTC
NA | TRBJ1-6 | TRBV11-3 | NA | CASSLGTYNSPLHF | TGTGCCAGCAGCTTGGGGACTTATAATTCACCCCTCCACTTT
NA | TRBJ2-7 | TRBV5-1 | TRBD1 | CASSLGTGWRSYEQYF | TGCGCCAGCAGCTTGGGGACAGGGTGGCGGTCCTACGAGCAGTACTTC
once | TRBJ1-4 | TRBV9 | NA | CASSVMPGPNEKLFF | TGTGCCAGCAGCGTAATGCCGGGACCTAATGAAAAACTGTTTTTT
NA | TRBJ2-1 | TRBV4-1 | TRBD2 | CASSQEGAGLRDEQFF | TGCGCCAGCAGCCAAGAGGGAGCGGGGCTCAGGGATGAGCAGTTCTTC
NA | TRBJ1-1 | TRBV20-1 | NA | CSGTPNTEAFF | TGCAGTGGCACCCCGAACACTGAAGCTTTCTTT
NA | TRBJ2-3 | TRBV5-5 | NA | CASSLPSTDTQYF | TGTGCCAGCAGCTTGCCTAGCACAGATACGCAGTATTTT
NA | TRBJ1-2 | TRBV6-1 | NA | CASSETFSPRTYGYTF | TGTGCCAGCAGTGAAACGTTCTCTCCCAGGACATATGGCTACACCTTC
NA | TRBJ1-5 | TRBV6-1 | TRBD1 | CASSEGQGGNQPQHF | TGTGCCAGCAGTGAGGGACAGGGCGGCAATCAGCCCCAGCATTTT
NA | TRBJ1-6 | TRBV25-1 | NA | CASSRLGDSPLHF | TGTGCCAGCAGTCGTTTGGGAGATTCACCCCTCCACTTT
NA | TRBJ2-5 | TRBV19 | TRBD1 | CASRRTGNFQETQYF | TGTGCCAGTAGGCGGACAGGGAACTTCCAAGAGACCCAGTACTTC
NA | TRBJ2-7 | TRBV7-8 | NA | CASSRRDGSYEQYF | TGTGCCAGCAGCCGCAGGGACGGATCCTACGAGCAGTACTTC
NA | TRBJ1-2 | TRBV6-1 | TRBD1 | CASENRGRDYGYTF | TGTGCCAGCGAGAACAGGGGGCGAGACTATGGCTACACCTTC
NA | TRBJ1-2 | TRBV6-1 | NA | CASRERGRVGGYTF | TGTGCCAGCAGGGAAAGAGGCAGGGTCGGTGGCTACACCTTC
NA | TRBJ1-2 | TRBV25-1 | NA | CASSELGGDYGYTF | TGTGCCAGCAGTGAATTGGGAGGGGACTATGGCTACACCTTC
once | TRBJ2-1 | TRBV6-5 | TRBD2 | CASKWTSGGVNEQFF | TGTGCCAGCAAATGGACTAGCGGGGGGGTGAATGAGCAGTTCTTC
once | TRBJ2-6 | TRBV14 | NA | CASSHHRSGANVLTF | TGTGCCAGCAGCCATCACCGCTCTGGGGCCAACGTCCTGACTTTC
NA | TRBJ1-6 | TRBV28 | NA | CASSRQPYNSPLHF | TGTGCCAGCAGCCGACAGCCTTATAATTCACCCCTCCACTTT
NA | TRBJ2-3 | TRBV7-9 | TRBD2 | CASSISGGARDTQYF | TGTGCCAGCTCTATTAGCGGGGGGGCCCGGGATACGCAGTATTTT
NA | TRBJ2-7 | TRBV18 | NA | CASSPRDVPHEQYF | TGTGCCAGCTCACCGCGAGACGTTCCCCACGAGCAGTACTTC